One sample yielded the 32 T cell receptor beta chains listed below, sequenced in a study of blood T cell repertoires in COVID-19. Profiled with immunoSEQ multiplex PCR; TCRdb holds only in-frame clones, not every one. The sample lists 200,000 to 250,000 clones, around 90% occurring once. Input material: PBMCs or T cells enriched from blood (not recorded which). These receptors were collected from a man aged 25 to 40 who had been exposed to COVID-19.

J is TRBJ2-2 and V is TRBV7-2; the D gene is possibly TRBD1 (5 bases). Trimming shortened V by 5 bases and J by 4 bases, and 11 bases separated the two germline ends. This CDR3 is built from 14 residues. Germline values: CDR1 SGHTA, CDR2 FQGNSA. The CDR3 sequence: CASSGPGATGELFF. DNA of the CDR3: TGTGCCAGCAGCGGCCCTGGGGCCACCGGGGAGCTGTTTTTT.

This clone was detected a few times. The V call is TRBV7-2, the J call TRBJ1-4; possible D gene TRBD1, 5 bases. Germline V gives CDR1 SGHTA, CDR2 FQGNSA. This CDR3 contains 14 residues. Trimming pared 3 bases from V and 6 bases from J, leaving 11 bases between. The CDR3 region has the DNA TGTGCCAGCAGCTTCTTTGGGGCAGATGAAAAACTGTTTTTT. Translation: CASSFFGADEKLFF.

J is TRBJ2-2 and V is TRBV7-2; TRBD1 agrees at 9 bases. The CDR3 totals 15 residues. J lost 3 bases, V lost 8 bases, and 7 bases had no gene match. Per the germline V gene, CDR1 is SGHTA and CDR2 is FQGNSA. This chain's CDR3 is CASAIQGADTGELFF. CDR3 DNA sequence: TGTGCCAGCGCCATACAGGGGGCGGACACCGGGGAGCTGTTTTTT.

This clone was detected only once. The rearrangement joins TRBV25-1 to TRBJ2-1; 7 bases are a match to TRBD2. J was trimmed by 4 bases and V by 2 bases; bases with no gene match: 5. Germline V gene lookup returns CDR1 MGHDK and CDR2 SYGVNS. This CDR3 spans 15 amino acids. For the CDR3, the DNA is TGTGCCAGCAGTGAAGTCCAGGGAGGGTACAATGAGCAGTTCTTC. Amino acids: CASSEVQGGYNEQFF.

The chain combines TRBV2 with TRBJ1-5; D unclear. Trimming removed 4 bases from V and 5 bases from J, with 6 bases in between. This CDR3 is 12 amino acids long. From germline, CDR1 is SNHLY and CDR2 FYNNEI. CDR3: CASSGEYQPQHF. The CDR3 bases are TGTGCCAGCAGTGGGGAGTATCAGCCCCAGCATTTT.

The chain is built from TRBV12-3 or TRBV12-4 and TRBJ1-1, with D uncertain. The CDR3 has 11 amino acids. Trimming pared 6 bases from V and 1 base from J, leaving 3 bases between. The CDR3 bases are TGTGCCAGCAGCCAGAACACTGAAGCTTTCTTT. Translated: CASSQNTEAFF.

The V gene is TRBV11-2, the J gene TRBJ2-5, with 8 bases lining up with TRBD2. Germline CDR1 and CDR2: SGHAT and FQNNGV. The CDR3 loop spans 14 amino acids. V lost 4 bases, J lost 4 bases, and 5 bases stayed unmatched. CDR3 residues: CASSSRGGPETQYF. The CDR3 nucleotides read TGTGCCAGCAGCTCTCGGGGGGGCCCAGAGACCCAGTACTTC. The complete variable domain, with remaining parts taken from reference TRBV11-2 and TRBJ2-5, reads EAGVAQSPRYKIIEKRQSVAFWCNPISGHATLYWYQQILGQGPKLLIQFQNNGVVDDSQLPKDRFSAERLKGVDSTLKIQPAKLEDSAVYLCASSSRGGPETQYFGPGTRLLVL.

The CDR3 DNA reads TGTGCCAGCAAGCAGGGGTTCGCCTACAATGAGCAGTTCTTC. Protein: CASKQGFAYNEQFF. The chain combines TRBV2 with TRBJ2-1; weak D call: TRBD1 (6 bases). The germline V and J ends were trimmed by 7 bases and 2 bases, with 12 bases remaining between them. Per germline, CDR1 SNHLY and CDR2 FYNNEI. The CDR3 runs to 14 residues.

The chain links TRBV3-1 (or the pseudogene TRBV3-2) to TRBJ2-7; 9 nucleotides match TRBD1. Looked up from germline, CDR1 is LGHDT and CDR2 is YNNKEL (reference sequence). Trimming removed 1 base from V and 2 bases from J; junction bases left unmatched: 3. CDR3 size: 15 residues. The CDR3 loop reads CASSQAGQGPYEQYF. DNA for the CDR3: TGTGCCAGCAGCCAAGCGGGACAGGGTCCCTACGAGCAGTACTTC.

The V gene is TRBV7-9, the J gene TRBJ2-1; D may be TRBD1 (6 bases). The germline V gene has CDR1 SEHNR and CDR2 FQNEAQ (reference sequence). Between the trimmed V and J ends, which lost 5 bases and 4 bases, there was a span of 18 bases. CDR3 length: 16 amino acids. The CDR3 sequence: CASSGRYRESYNEQFF. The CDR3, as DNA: TGTGCCAGCAGCGGGCGGTACAGGGAGTCATACAATGAGCAGTTCTTC.

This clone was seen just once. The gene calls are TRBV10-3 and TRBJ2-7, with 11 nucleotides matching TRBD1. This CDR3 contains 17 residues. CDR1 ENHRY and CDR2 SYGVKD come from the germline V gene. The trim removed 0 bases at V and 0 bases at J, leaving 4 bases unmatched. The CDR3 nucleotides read TGTGCCATCAGTGAGTCCACCGGGACAGGGGGCTCCTACGAGCAGTACTTC. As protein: CAISESTGTGGSYEQYF.

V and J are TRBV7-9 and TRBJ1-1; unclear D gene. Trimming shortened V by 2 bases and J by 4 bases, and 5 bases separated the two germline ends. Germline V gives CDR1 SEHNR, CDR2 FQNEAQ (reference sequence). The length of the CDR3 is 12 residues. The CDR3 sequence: CASSLISTEAFF. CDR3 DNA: TGTGCCAGCAGCTTAATCAGCACTGAAGCTTTCTTT.

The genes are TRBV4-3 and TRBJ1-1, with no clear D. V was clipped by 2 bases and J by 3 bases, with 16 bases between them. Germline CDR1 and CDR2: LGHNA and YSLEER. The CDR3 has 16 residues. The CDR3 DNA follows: TGCGCCAGCAGCCAACGTCGTGGCGCCCGGGACACTGAAGCTTTCTTT. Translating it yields CASSQRRGARDTEAFF.

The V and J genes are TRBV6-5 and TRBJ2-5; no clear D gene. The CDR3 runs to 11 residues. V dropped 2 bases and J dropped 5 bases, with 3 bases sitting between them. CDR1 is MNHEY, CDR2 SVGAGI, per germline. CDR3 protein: CASSYAETQYF. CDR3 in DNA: TGTGCCAGCAGTTACGCGGAGACCCAGTACTTC.

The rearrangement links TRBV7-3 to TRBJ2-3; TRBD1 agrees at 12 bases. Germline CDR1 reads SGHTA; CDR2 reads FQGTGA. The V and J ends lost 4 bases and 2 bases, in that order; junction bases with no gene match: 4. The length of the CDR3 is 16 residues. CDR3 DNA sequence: TGTGCCAGCAGCTCTATGGGACAGGGGGCCACAGATACGCAGTATTTT. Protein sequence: CASSSMGQGATDTQYF.

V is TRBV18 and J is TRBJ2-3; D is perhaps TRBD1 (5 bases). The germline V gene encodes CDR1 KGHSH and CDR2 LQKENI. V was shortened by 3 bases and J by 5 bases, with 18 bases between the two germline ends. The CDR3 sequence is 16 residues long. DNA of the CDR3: TGTGCCAGCTCACCCGCCGGAACAGGCTCGGGAGATACGCAGTATTTT. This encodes CASSPAGTGSGDTQYF.

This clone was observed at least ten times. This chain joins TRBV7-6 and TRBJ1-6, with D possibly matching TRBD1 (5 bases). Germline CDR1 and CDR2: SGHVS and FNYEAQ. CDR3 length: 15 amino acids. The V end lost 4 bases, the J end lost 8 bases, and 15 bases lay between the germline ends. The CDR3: CASSSGGTFYSPLHF. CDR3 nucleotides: TGTGCCAGCAGCTCCGGGGGGACCTTCTATTCACCCCTCCACTTT. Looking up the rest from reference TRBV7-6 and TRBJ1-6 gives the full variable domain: GAGVSQSPRYKVTKRGQDVALRCDPISGHVSLYWYRQALGQGPEFLTYFNYEAQQDKSGLPNDRFSAERPEGSISTLTIQRTEQRDSAMYRCASSSGGTFYSPLHFGNGTRLTVT.

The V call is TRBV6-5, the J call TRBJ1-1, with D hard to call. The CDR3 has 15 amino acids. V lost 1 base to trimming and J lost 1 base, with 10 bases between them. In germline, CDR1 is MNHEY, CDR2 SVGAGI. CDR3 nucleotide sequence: TGTGCCAGCAGTTACTACCGGGAGGCGAACACTGAAGCTTTCTTT. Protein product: CASSYYREANTEAFF.

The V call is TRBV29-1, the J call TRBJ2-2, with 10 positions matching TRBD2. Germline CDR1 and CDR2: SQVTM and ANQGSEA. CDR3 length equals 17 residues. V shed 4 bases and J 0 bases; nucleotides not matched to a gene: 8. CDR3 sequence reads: CSVVNPAGGPNTGELFF. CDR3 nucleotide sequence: TGCAGCGTTGTTAATCCAGCGGGGGGGCCGAACACCGGGGAGCTGTTTTTT.

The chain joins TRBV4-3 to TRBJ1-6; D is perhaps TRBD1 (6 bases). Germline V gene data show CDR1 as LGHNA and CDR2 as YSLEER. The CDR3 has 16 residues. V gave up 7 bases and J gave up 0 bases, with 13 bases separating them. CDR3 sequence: CASTRDILSYNSPLHF. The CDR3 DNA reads TGCGCCAGCACAAGGGACATCCTCTCCTATAATTCACCCCTCCACTTT.

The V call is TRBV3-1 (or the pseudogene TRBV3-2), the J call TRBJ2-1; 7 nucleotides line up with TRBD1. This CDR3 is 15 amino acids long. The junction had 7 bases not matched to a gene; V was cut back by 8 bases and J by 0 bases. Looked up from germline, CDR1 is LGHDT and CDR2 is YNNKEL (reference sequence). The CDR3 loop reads CASEGGWSSYNEQFF. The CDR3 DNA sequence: TGTGCCAGCGAAGGGGGCTGGAGCTCCTACAATGAGCAGTTCTTC.

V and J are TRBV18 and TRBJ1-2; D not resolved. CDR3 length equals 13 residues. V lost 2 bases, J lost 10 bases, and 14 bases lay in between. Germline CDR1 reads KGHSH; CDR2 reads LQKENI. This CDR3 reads CASSPSQFQVYTF. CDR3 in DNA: TGTGCCAGCTCACCATCCCAGTTCCAAGTCTACACCTTC. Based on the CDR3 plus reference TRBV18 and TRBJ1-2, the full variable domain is NAGVMQNPRHLVRRRGQEARLRCSPMKGHSHVYWYRQLPEEGLKFMVYLQKENIIDESGMPKERFSAEFPKEGPSILRIQQVVRGDSAAYFCASSPSQFQVYTFGSGTRLTVV.

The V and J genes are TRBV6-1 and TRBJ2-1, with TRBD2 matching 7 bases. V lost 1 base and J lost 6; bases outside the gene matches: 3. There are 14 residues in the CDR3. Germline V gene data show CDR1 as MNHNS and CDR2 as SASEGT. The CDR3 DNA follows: TGTGCCAGCAGTGAAGTCCCTAGCGGCAATGAGCAGTTCTTC. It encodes CASSEVPSGNEQFF.

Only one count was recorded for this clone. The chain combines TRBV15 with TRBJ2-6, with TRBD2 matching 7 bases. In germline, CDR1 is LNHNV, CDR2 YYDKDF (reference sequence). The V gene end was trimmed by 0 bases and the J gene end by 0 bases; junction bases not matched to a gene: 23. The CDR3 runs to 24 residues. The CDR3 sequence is CATSRDRTRGEEFYGNSGANVLTF. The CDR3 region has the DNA TGTGCCACCAGCAGAGATCGGACTAGAGGGGAAGAATTTTATGGGAACTCTGGGGCCAACGTCCTGACTTTC.

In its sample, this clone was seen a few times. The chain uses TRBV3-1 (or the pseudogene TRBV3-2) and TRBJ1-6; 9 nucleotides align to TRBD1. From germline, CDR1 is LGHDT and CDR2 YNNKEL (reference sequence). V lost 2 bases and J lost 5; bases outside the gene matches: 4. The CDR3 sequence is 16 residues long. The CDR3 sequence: CASSQNRGRNNSPLHF. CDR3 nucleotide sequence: TGTGCCAGCAGCCAAAACAGGGGGCGAAATAATTCACCCCTCCACTTT.

The CDR3 spells CASSSGQGMAEAFF. The CDR3 DNA is TGTGCCAGCAGTTCAGGACAGGGAATGGCTGAAGCTTTCTTT. This chain joins TRBV6-5 and TRBJ1-1; 8 bases fit TRBD1. The CDR3 is 14 amino acids. Germline CDR1 and CDR2: MNHEY and SVGAGI. Germline trimming cut 4 bases from V and 6 bases from J; bases unmatched to any gene: 7.

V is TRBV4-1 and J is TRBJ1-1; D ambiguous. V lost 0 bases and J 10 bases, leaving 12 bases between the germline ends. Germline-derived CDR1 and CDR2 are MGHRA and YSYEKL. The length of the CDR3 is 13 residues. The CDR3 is CASSQDVRSLAFF. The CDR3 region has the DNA TGCGCCAGCAGCCAAGATGTTCGGAGTCTAGCTTTCTTT.

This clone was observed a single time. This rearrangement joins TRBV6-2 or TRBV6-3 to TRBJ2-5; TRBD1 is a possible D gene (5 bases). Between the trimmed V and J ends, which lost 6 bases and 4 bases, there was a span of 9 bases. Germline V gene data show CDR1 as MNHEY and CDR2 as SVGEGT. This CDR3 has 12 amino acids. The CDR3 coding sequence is TGTGCCAGCAGCCCCCAGGGAGAGACCCAGTACTTC. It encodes CASSPQGETQYF.

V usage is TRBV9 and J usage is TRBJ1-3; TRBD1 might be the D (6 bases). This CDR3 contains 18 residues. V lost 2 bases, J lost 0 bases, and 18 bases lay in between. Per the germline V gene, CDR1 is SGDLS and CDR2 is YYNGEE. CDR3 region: CASSVGPGGRGSGNTIYF. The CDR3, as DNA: TGTGCCAGCAGCGTGGGCCCGGGGGGCAGGGGCTCTGGAAACACCATATATTTT.

The CDR3 reads CASSQDSGTIANSPLHF. The DNA for the CDR3 is TGCGCCAGCAGCCAAGATTCTGGCACGATCGCTAATTCACCCCTCCACTTT. The chain uses TRBV4-3 and TRBJ1-6, with D unresolved. CDR1 and CDR2 from the germline V gene are LGHNA and YSLEER. V dropped 0 bases and J dropped 6 bases, with 15 bases sitting between them. This CDR3 region has 17 residues.

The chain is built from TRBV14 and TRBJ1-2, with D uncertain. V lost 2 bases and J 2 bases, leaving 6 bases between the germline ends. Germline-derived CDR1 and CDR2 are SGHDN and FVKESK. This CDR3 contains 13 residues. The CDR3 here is CASSQTVNYGYTF. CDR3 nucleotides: TGTGCCAGCAGCCAAACTGTCAACTATGGCTACACCTTC.

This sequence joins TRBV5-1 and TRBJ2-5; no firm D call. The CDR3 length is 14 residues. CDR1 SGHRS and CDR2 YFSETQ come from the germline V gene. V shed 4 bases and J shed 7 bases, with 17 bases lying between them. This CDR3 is CASSLGLSFGTQYF. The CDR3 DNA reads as TGCGCCAGCAGCCTCGGGTTGAGTTTCGGGACCCAGTACTTC.